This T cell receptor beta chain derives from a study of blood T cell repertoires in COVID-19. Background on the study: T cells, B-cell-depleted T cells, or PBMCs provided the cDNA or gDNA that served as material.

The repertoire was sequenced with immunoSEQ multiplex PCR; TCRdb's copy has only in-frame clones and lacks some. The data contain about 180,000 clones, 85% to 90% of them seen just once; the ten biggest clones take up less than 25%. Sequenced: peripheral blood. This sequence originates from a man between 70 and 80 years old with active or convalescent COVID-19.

The CDR3 bases are TGTGCCACCAGTGCCGCCGACAGGGAGAGCAATCAGCCCCAGCATTTT. This translates into CATSAADRESNQPQHF. V usage is TRBV24-1 and J usage is TRBJ1-5, with 7 bases that match TRBD1. Germline loops: CDR1 KGHDR, CDR2 SFDVKD. The CDR3 consists of 16 residues. Trimming cost V 5 bases and J 1 base; bases outside gene matches: 7.